The next 12 T cell receptor beta chains were all read from a single sample in a study of cytomegalovirus exposure and HLA in healthy donors. Researchers ran the PCR with 60 Vbeta and 13 Jbeta primers. Profiled with immunoSEQ multiplex PCR; TCRdb holds only in-frame clones, not every one. The table has about 130,000 clones, roughly three fifths seen once. The sequencing sample was made of PBMCs. The receptors derive from a woman in her thirties or forties in good health and CMV-seronegative.

This rearrangement joins TRBV30 to TRBJ1-2; no firm D call. Germline CDR1 and CDR2: GTSNPN and SVGIG (reference sequence). Trimming stripped 3 bases from V and 4 bases from J, with 18 bases between. The CDR3 is 15 amino acids. The CDR3 sequence: CAWSAFHNRIYGYTF. The CDR3 nucleotides are TGTGCCTGGAGCGCGTTCCATAACCGAATCTATGGCTACACCTTC.

This clone has just a few counts. V and J are TRBV7-9 and TRBJ2-1, with 7 bases that match TRBD1. V was clipped by 5 bases and J by 4 bases; unmatched bases: 8. Germline CDR1 SEHNR, CDR2 FQNEAQ (reference sequence). The CDR3 totals 15 residues. Written as DNA, the CDR3 is TGTGCCAGCAGCATACCGGGACAGTTTTACAATGAGCAGTTCTTC. Its protein product is CASSIPGQFYNEQFF.

This clone occurred once. CDR3 residues: CASSRGQGSAYEQYF. The CDR3 DNA follows: TGCGCCAGCAGCAGAGGACAGGGGTCTGCCTACGAGCAGTACTTC. The chain carries TRBV5-1 and TRBJ2-7, with TRBD1 matching 9 bases. Germline CDR1 reads SGHRS; CDR2 reads YFSETQ. With 4 bases clipped from V and 2 bases from J, the junction kept 7 bases outside the gene matches. This CDR3 has 15 amino acids.

The V and J genes are TRBV5-5 and TRBJ1-1; D call uncertain. V dropped 0 bases and J dropped 5 bases, with 23 bases sitting between them. This CDR3 contains 18 residues. The V gene's germline CDR1 is SGHKS and CDR2 YYEKEE (reference sequence). The CDR3 reads CASSLGVGLYRRVTEAFF. The CDR3 nucleotides are TGTGCCAGCAGCTTGGGTGTAGGACTATATAGAAGGGTAACTGAAGCTTTCTTT.

Only one count was recorded for this clone. The gene calls are TRBV7-9 and TRBJ2-7; 7 bases map to TRBD1. The CDR3 sequence is 16 residues long. The germline CDR1 and CDR2 sequences are SEHNR and FQNEAQ (reference sequence). The ends lost 7 bases at V and 1 base at J; junction bases unmatched: 13. CDR3 amino acids: CASTSLSSGQSYEQYF. CDR3 coding DNA: TGTGCCAGCACCAGCTTGTCTTCGGGACAGTCCTACGAGCAGTACTTC.

The chain has TRBV7-9 and TRBJ1-2; 8 bases line up with TRBD1. Germline V lookup: CDR1 SEHNR, CDR2 FQNEAQ (reference sequence). The CDR3 totals 13 residues. The trim removed 7 bases at V and 3 bases at J, leaving 4 bases unmatched. The DNA of the CDR3 is TGTGCCAGCACCCCGACAGGGGACTATGGCTACACCTTC. This translates into CASTPTGDYGYTF.

This clone has a handful of counts. The chain couples TRBV7-2 to TRBJ2-3; 16 nucleotides align to TRBD2. Germline V lookup: CDR1 SGHTA, CDR2 FQGNSA. V shed 5 bases, J shed 4 bases, and the junction held 9 bases outside the gene matches. This CDR3 is 18 amino acids long. The CDR3, as DNA: TGTGCCAGCAGCGTGGGACTAGCGGGGGGGCCTAACTCAGATACGCAGTATTTT. Amino acids: CASSVGLAGGPNSDTQYF.

Note on this clone: One end of the junction is discordant with germline, which a read error may explain. The chain is built from TRBV7-9 and TRBJ2-3; D may be TRBD1 (5 bases). Germline lookup yields CDR1 SEHNR and CDR2 FQNEAQ (reference sequence). CDR3 length: 12 amino acids. CDR3 in DNA: TGTTCCAGCAGCTGGGGCCTAGGGTTTCGGTATTTT. Translation: CSSSWGLGFRYF.

This sequence joins TRBV19 and TRBJ1-5; TRBD1 is a possible D gene (6 bases). Germline-derived CDR1 and CDR2 are LNHDA and SQIVND (reference sequence). The CDR3 length is 17 residues. Trimming pared 6 bases from V and 5 bases from J, leaving 23 bases between. The CDR3 nucleotides are TGTGCCAGTAGCCCCCCCATCCGGGACAAAGGATATCAGCCCCAGCATTTT. This translates into CASSPPIRDKGYQPQHF.

The genes are TRBV5-1 and TRBJ2-2, with 8 bases lining up with TRBD1. Trimming took 3 bases from V and 4 from J; bases not matched to a gene: 17. The CDR3 consists of 19 residues. The germline V gene has CDR1 SGHRS and CDR2 YFSETQ. The CDR3 nucleotides read TGCGCCAGCAGCTCACCCCTGGGCAGGGGGCGAGTAAGCACCGGGGAGCTGTTTTTT. Its protein is CASSSPLGRGRVSTGELFF. Full variable domain (rest looked up from reference TRBV5-1 and TRBJ2-2): KAGVTQTPRYLIKTRGQQVTLSCSPISGHRSVSWYQQTPGQGLQFLFEYFSETQRNKGNFPGRFSGRQFSNSRSEMNVSTLELGDSALYLCASSSPLGRGRVSTGELFFGEGSRLTVL.

The genes are TRBV6-1 and TRBJ1-2; a weak D match, TRBD1 (6 bases). CDR1 is MNHNS and CDR2 is SASEGT in the germline V gene. The CDR3 has 11 amino acids. The V and J ends lost 6 bases and 8 bases respectively, with 10 bases between them. This CDR3 is CASRDRTGYTF. The CDR3 DNA reads TGTGCCAGCAGAGACAGGACCGGCTACACCTTC.

The chain joins TRBV4-2 to TRBJ1-4; 10 nucleotides align to TRBD1. Germline V gene sequence: CDR1 LGHNA, CDR2 YNFKEQ. V shed 0 bases and J 7 bases; nucleotides not matched to a gene: 5. The CDR3 is 16 amino acids. The CDR3 reads CASSQELGDRGEKLFF. CDR3 nucleotide sequence: TGTGCCAGCAGCCAAGAATTAGGGGACAGGGGTGAAAAACTGTTTTTT.